Below are 14 T cell receptor beta chains sequenced from a single sample in a study of CXCR3-negative and CXCR3-positive naive CD8 T cells. cDNA libraries for TRB were generated by 5' RACE incorporating UMI labels. Reanalyzing the 5' RACE reads, TCRdb keeps one entry per CDR3 protein, without DNA. The specimen's table records about 62,000 distinct CDR3 sequences. The sequencing input was naive CXCR3- CD8+ T cells from blood. Subset reported: CD45RO-CCR7+CD27+CD95- naive CD8+ T cells lacking CXCR3 (TNR3-). Every receptor here comes from a human donor in good health. Some clones in this sample may be carry-over from other donors' samples.

This chain uses TRBV28 with TRBJ2-1; the D call of TRBD2 rests on TCRdb alone, since no DNA is present to check it. Per the germline V gene, CDR1 is MDHEN and CDR2 is SYDVKM. This CDR3 is 15 amino acids long. The CDR3 protein is CASSFGLAGVYEQFF.

The chain couples TRBV29-1 to TRBJ1-1; TCRdb proposes TRBD1, but this gene call is untestable without DNA. The CDR3 is made up of 16 amino acids. CDR1 and CDR2 (germline): SQVTM, ANQGSEA. Here the CDR3 reads CSVEDPSGQGGTEAFF. Together with reference TRBV29-1 and TRBJ1-1, the CDR3 gives the full variable domain: SAVISQKPSRDICQRGTSLTIQCQVDSQVTMMFWYRQQPGQSLTLIATANQGSEATYESGFVIDKFPISRPNLTFSTLTVSNMSPEDSSIYLCSVEDPSGQGGTEAFFGQGTRLTVV.

The J gene is TRBJ2-7, the V gene TRBV20-1; as DNA is missing, the TRBD1 call by TCRdb cannot be tested. CDR3 length equals 13 residues. CDR1 is DFQATT, CDR2 SNEGSKA, per germline (reference sequence). The CDR3: CSGGTGDRVKEYF.

The gene calls are TRBV4-2 and TRBJ2-7; TCRdb gives TRBD2 as the D gene, but with no DNA this cannot be confirmed. CDR3 length: 15 amino acids. CDR1 and CDR2 from the germline V gene are LGHNA and YNFKEQ. The CDR3 reads CASSRGGVATYEQYF.

The J gene is TRBJ2-1, the V gene TRBV7-8; the D gene TCRdb calls, TRBD2, cannot be checked with no DNA. Germline-derived CDR1 and CDR2 are SGHVS and FQNEAQ. The CDR3 length is 14 residues. This CDR3 is CASSLTLAGNEQFF. The entire variable domain, with the rest obtained from reference TRBV7-8 and TRBJ2-1, is as follows: GAGVSQSPRYKVAKRGQDVALRCDPISGHVSLFWYQQALGQGPEFLTYFQNEAQLDKSGLPSDRFFAERPEGSVSTLKIQRTQQEDSAVYLCASSLTLAGNEQFFGPGTRLTVL.

This chain links TRBV7-9 with TRBJ2-3. The CDR3 runs 11 residues. Germline CDR1 reads SEHNR; CDR2 reads FQNEAQ (reference sequence). The CDR3 reads CASSLEGTQYF.

The chain joins TRBV9 to TRBJ2-2. Germline CDR1 reads SGDLS; CDR2 reads YYNGEE. The CDR3 totals 14 residues. This CDR3 is CASSVSGNTGELFF.

The V call is TRBV7-3, the J call TRBJ2-6. Germline values: CDR1 SGHTA, CDR2 FQGTGA. The CDR3 totals 15 residues. The CDR3 sequence: CASSIKGSGANVLTF.

This chain uses TRBV10-3 with TRBJ2-1; TCRdb selects TRBD1, and the lack of DNA leaves this call unchecked. This CDR3 comprises 14 residues. Germline V gene lookup returns CDR1 ENHRY and CDR2 SYGVKD. This CDR3 is CATRQVGSYNEQFF.

J is TRBJ2-1 and V is TRBV6-6; the TCRdb call, TRBD2, lacks DNA for checking. The CDR3 spans 16 residues. The V gene's germline CDR1 is MNHNY and CDR2 SVGAGI (reference sequence). The chain's CDR3 is CASSYKGLAGYNEQFF.

The rearrangement joins TRBV7-6 to TRBJ2-7; the TRBD2 assignment by TCRdb is unverifiable without DNA. This CDR3 contains 11 residues. Germline values: CDR1 SGHVS, CDR2 FNYEAQ. The chain's CDR3 is CASSSGGGQYF. The whole variable domain, remainder taken from reference TRBV7-6 and TRBJ2-7, is GAGVSQSPRYKVTKRGQDVALRCDPISGHVSLYWYRQALGQGPEFLTYFNYEAQQDKSGLPNDRFSAERPEGSISTLTIQRTEQRDSAMYRCASSSGGGQYFGPGTRLTVT.

The chain links TRBV28 to TRBJ2-7. Germline V CDR1 and CDR2: MDHEN, SYDVKM. This CDR3 contains 12 residues. CDR3 loop: CASSFVGYEQYF.

The chain carries TRBV7-2 and TRBJ2-3; TCRdb indicates TRBD1, and absent DNA this call remains unverified. CDR1 is SGHTA and CDR2 is FQGNSA in the germline V gene. The CDR3 consists of 15 residues. CDR3 in amino acids: CASSLVWGNTDTQYF.

The chain links TRBV29-1 to TRBJ2-3. Germline V gene sequence: CDR1 SQVTM, CDR2 ANQGSEA. The CDR3 loop spans 12 amino acids. The CDR3: CSVFWGTDTQYF.